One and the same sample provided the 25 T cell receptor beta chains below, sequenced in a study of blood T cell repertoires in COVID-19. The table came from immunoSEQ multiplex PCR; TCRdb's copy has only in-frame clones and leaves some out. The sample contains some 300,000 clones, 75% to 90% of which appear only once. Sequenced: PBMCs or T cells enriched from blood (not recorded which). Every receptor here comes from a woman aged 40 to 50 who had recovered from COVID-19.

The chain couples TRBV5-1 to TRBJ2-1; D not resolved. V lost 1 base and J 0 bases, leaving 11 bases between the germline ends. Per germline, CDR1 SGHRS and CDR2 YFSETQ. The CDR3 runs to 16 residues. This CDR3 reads CASSLTSHSSYNEQFF. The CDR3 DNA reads TGCGCCAGCAGCTTGACTTCCCACAGCTCCTACAATGAGCAGTTCTTC.

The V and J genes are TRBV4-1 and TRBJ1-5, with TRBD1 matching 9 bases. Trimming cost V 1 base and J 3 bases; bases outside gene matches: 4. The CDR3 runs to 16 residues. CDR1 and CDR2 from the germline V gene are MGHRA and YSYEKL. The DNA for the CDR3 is TGCGCCAGCAGCCAAGTGGACAGGGGAAACAATCAGCCCCAGCATTTT. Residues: CASSQVDRGNNQPQHF.

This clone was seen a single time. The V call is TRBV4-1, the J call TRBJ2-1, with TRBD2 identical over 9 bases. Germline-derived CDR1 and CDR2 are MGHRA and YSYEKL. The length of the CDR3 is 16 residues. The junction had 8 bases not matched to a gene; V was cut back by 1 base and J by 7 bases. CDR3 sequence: CASSQVRPGLANEQFF. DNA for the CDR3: TGCGCCAGCAGCCAAGTACGCCCGGGACTAGCAAATGAGCAGTTCTTC.

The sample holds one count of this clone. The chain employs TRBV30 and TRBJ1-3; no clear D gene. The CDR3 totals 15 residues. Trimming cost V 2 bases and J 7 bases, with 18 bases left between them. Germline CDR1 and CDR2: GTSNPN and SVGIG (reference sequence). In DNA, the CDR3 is TGTGCCTGGAGTCGCGATTTAATGTCGAGGAACACCATATATTTT. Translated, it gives CAWSRDLMSRNTIYF. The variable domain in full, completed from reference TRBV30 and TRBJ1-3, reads SQTIHQWPATLVQPVGSPLSLECTVEGTSNPNLYWYRQAAGRGLQLLFYSVGIGQISSEVPQNLSASRPQDRQFILSSKKLLLSDSGFYLCAWSRDLMSRNTIYFGEGSWLTVV.

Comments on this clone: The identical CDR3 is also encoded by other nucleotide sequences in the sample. The CDR3 loop reads CASSLAGGQPQHF. CDR3 coding DNA: TGTGCCAGCAGCTTAGCGGGAGGTCAGCCCCAGCATTTT. The rearrangement links TRBV7-9 to TRBJ1-5; D is unclear. Per the germline V gene, CDR1 is SEHNR and CDR2 is FQNEAQ (reference sequence). V was shortened by 0 bases and J by 6 bases, with 6 bases between the two germline ends. The length of the CDR3 is 13 residues.

CDR3 amino acids: CASSPGQGARGNQPQHF. The CDR3 DNA is TGTGCCAGCAGCCCGGGACAGGGTGCTAGAGGCAATCAGCCCCAGCATTTT. V and J are TRBV7-8 and TRBJ1-5; 9 bases align to TRBD1. Germline-derived CDR1 and CDR2 are SGHVS and FQNEAQ. With 5 bases clipped from V and 2 bases from J, the junction kept 10 bases outside the gene matches. CDR3 length equals 17 residues.

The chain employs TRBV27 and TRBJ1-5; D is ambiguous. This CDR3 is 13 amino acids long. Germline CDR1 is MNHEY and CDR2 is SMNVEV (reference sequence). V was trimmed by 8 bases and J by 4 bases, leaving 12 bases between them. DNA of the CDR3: TGTGCCAGCCGACCGGGATCTAATCAGCCCCAGCATTTT. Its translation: CASRPGSNQPQHF.

The CDR3 loop is CASRRGANYGYTF. CDR3 nucleotides: TGTGCCAGCAGACGCGGGGCGAACTATGGCTACACCTTC. J is TRBJ1-2 and V is TRBV6-5, with a weak D call TRBD1 (5 bases). CDR3 length: 13 residues. V shed 6 bases and J shed 2 bases, with 10 bases lying between them. In germline, CDR1 is MNHEY, CDR2 SVGAGI.

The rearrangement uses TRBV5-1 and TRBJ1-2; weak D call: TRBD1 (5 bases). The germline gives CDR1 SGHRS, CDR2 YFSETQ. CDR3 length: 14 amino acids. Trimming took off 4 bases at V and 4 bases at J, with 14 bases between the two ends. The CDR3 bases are TGCGCCAGCAGCAGAACCGGGGGGACCTATGGCTACACCTTC. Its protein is CASSRTGGTYGYTF.

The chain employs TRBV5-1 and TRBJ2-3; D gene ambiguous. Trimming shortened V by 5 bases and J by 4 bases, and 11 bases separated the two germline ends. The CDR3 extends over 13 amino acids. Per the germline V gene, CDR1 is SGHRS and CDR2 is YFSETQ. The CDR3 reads CASSRFFADTQYF. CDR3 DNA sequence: TGCGCCAGCAGTCGGTTTTTCGCAGATACGCAGTATTTT.

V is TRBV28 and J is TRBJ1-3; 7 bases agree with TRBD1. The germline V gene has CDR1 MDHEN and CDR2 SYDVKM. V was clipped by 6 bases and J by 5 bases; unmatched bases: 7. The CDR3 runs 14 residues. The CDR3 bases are TGTGCCAGCAGCCCAACAGGGGCAAGAAACACCATATATTTT. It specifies CASSPTGARNTIYF.

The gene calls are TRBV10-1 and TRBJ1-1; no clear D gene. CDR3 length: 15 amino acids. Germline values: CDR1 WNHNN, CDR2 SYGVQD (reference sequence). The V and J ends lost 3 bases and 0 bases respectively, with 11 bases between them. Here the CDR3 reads CASSDYRGMNTEAFF. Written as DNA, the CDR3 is TGCGCCAGCAGTGATTATCGAGGAATGAACACTGAAGCTTTCTTT.

The CDR3 loop reads CASSLGLVYGYTF. CDR3 in DNA: TGTGCCAGCAGCTTGGGACTTGTCTATGGCTACACCTTC. The V gene is TRBV13, the J gene TRBJ1-2, with D possibly matching TRBD1 (5 bases). The CDR3 covers 13 residues. Looked up from germline, CDR1 is PRHDT and CDR2 is FYEKMQ (reference sequence). The ends were cut back, 3 bases at V and 4 bases at J, with 9 bases in the middle.

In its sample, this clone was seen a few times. CDR3 region: CASSPGQGAGMGYTF. The CDR3 DNA is TGTGCCAGTAGTCCGGGACAGGGGGCTGGCATGGGCTACACCTTC. The rearrangement links TRBV19 to TRBJ1-2; 12 bases are a match to TRBD1. J gave up 8 bases and V 5 bases, and 9 bases lay outside the gene matches. The CDR3 consists of 15 residues. Germline V CDR1 and CDR2: LNHDA, SQIVND (reference sequence). Combining the CDR3 with reference TRBV19 and TRBJ1-2 gives the whole variable domain DGGITQSPKYLFRKEGQNVTLSCEQNLNHDAMYWYRQDPGQGLRLIYYSQIVNDFQKGDIAEGYSVSREKKESFPLTVTSAQKNPTAFYLCASSPGQGAGMGYTFGSGTRLTVV.

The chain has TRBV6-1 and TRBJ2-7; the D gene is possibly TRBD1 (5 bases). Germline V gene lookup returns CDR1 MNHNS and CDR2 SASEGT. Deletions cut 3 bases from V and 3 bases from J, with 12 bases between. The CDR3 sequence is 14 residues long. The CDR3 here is CASSDQAGIYEQYF. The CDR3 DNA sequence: TGTGCCAGCAGTGATCAGGCAGGGATCTACGAGCAGTACTTC.

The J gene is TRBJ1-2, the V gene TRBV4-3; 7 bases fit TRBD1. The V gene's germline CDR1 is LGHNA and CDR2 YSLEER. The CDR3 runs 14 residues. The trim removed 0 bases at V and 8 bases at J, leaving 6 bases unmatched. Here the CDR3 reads CASSQDVGGWGYTF. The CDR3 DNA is TGCGCCAGCAGCCAAGATGTAGGGGGCTGGGGCTACACCTTC.

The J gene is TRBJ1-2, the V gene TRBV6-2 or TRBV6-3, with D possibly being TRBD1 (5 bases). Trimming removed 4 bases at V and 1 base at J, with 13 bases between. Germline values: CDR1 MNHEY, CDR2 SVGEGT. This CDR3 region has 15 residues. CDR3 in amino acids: CASSSAQGGNYGYTF. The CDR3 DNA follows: TGTGCCAGCAGTTCTGCCCAGGGAGGTAACTATGGCTACACCTTC.

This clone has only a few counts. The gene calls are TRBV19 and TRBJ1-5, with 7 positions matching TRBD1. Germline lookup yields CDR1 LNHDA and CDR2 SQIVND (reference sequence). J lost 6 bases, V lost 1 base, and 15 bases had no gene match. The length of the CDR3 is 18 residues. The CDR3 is CASSIAPFPDRVSQPQHF. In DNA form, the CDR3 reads TGTGCCAGTAGTATAGCCCCGTTTCCTGACAGGGTAAGTCAGCCCCAGCATTTT.

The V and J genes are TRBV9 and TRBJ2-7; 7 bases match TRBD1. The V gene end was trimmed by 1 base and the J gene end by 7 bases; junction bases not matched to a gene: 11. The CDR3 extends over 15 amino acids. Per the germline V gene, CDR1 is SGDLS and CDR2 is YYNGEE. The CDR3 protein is CASSVWDSSLGEQYF. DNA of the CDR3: TGTGCCAGCAGCGTATGGGACAGCTCCTTGGGAGAGCAGTACTTC.

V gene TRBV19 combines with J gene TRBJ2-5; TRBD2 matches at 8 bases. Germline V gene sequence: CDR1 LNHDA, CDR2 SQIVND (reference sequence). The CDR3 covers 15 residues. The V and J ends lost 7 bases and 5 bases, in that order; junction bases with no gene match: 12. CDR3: CASTSGRAGEETQYF. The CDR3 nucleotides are TGTGCCAGTACCAGCGGGAGAGCCGGGGAGGAGACCCAGTACTTC.

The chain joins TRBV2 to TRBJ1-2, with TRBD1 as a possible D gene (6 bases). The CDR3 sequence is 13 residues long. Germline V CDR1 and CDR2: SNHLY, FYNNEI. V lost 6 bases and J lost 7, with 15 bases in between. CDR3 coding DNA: TGTGCCAGCAGGGCCCAGGGGCCGGGTGGCTACACCTTC. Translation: CASRAQGPGGYTF.

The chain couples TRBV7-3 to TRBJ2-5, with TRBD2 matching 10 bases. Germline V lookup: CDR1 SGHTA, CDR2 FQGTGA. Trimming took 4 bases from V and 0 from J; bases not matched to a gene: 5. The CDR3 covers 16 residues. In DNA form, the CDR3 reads TGTGCCAGCAGCTCCCGAGCGGGAGGGGACCAAGAGACCCAGTACTTC. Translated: CASSSRAGGDQETQYF.

CDR3 coding DNA: TGTGCCAGCAGCCGGGGACGGAGGGGAGCAAGTGAAGCTTTCTTT. Translating it yields CASSRGRRGASEAFF. J is TRBJ1-1 and V is TRBV5-8; possible D gene TRBD1, 5 bases. The CDR3 runs to 15 residues. The V end was cut by 4 bases, the J end by 7 bases, with 20 bases between. From germline, CDR1 is SGHTS and CDR2 YDEGEE.

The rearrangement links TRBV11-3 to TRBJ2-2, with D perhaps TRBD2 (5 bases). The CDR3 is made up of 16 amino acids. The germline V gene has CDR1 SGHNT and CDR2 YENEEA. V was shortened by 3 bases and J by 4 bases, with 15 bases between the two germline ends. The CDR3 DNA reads TGTGCCAGCAGCTTCGGAGGTTGGGAATCCACCGGGGAGCTGTTTTTT. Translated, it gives CASSFGGWESTGELFF.

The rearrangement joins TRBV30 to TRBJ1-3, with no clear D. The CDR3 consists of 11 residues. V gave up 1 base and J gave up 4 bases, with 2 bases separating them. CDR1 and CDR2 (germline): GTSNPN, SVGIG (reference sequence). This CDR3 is CAWSAGNTIYF. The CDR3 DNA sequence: TGTGCCTGGAGTGCGGGAAACACCATATATTTT.